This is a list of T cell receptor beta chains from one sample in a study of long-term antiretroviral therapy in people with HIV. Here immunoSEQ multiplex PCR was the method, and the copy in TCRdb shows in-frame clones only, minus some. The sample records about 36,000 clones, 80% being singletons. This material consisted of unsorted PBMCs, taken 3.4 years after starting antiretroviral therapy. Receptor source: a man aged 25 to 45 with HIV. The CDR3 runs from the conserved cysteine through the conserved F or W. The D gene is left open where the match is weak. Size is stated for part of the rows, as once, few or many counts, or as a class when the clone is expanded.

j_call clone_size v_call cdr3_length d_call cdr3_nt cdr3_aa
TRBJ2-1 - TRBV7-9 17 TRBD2 TGTGCCAGCAGCGCATTCCCGGGACTAGCGGAGAACAATGAGCAGTTCTTC CASSAFPGLAENNEQFF
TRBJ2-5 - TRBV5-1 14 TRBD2 TGCGCCAGCAGGCGGGAGATGTACCAAGAGACCCAGTACTTC CASRREMYQETQYF
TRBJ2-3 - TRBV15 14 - TGTGCCACCAGCAGAGGGTTGGGGACAGATACGCAGTATTTT CATSRGLGTDTQYF
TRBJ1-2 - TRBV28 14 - TGTGCCAGCAGTTCCGCCGGGAGTAACTATGGCTACACCTTC CASSSAGSNYGYTF
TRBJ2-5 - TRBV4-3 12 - TGCGCCAGCAGCCAAAGTGGCGAGACCCAGTACTTC CASSQSGETQYF
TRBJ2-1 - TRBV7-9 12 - TGTGCCAGCAGCTTTGGGGGAGGTGAGCAGTTCTTC CASSFGGGEQFF
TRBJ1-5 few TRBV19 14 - TGTGCCAGTACCGATCCAAGTAGCAATCAGCCCCAGCATTTT CASTDPSSNQPQHF
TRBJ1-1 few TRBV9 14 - TGTGCCAGCAGCGCTAACATATTGAACACTGAAGCTTTCTTT CASSANILNTEAFF
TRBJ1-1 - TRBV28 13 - TGTGCCAGCAGTTTCAGGGGTGGCACTGAAGCTTTCTTT CASSFRGGTEAFF
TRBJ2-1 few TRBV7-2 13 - TGTGCCAGCAGCTTAGAAGCCATGCATGAGCAGTTCTTC CASSLEAMHEQFF
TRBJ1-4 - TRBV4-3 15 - TGCGCCAGCAGCCGAGGACTCAACCGGAAGGAAAAACTGTTTTTT CASSRGLNRKEKLFF
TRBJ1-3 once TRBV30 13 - TGTGCCTCAAAGAGCGGCGCTGGAAACACCATATATTTT CASKSGAGNTIYF
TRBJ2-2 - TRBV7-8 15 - TGTGCCAGCAGCTTAGGGGGACACGACACCGGGGAGCTGTTTTTT CASSLGGHDTGELFF
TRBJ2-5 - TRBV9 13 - TGTGCCAGCAGCGCCTATGTAGGGGAGACCCAGTACTTC CASSAYVGETQYF
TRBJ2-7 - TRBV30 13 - TGTGCCTGGAGTCGTGAGGGCCCATACGAGCAGTACTTC CAWSREGPYEQYF
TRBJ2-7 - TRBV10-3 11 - TGTGCCGCATCAAAGGCCAGCGAGCAGTACTTC CAASKASEQYF
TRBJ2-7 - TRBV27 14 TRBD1 TGTGCCAGCAGAACCGGGACAGGGGCCTACGAGCAGTACTTC CASRTGTGAYEQYF
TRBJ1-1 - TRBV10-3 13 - TGTGCCATCAGTGAGTCGGATGGGCGTCAGGCTTTCTTT CAISESDGRQAFF
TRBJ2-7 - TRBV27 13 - TGTGCCAGCAGGGTACTAGGACAGTACGAGCAGTACTTC CASRVLGQYEQYF
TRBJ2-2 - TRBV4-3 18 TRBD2 TGCGCCAGCAGCCAAGATGGGCTAGCGGGGGCAAACACCGGGGAGCTGTTTTTT CASSQDGLAGANTGELFF
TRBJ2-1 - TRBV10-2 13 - TGCGCCAGCAGGGATATTGCCTACAATGAGCAGTTCTTC CASRDIAYNEQFF
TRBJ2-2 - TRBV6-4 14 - TGTGCCACCAAACGGGGCAGGGACACCGGGGAGCTGTTTTTT CATKRGRDTGELFF
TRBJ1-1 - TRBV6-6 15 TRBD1 TGTGCCAGCCGGAAGAAGCAGGGGGATTGGACTGAAGCTTTCTTT CASRKKQGDWTEAFF
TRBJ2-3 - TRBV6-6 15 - TGTGCCAGCAGATCCGGACACACTAGCACAGATACGCAGTATTTT CASRSGHTSTDTQYF
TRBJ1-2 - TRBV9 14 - TGTGCCAGCAGCGTAGCAGCAGAACCATATGGCTACACCTTC CASSVAAEPYGYTF
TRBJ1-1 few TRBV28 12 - TGTGCCAGCAGTTTATACCTCACTGAAGCTTTCTTT CASSLYLTEAFF
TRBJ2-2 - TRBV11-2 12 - TGTGCCAGCAATACTTGGACCGGGGAGCTGTTTTTT CASNTWTGELFF
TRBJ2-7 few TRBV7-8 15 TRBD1 TGTGCCAGCAGCTTAAGAACAGGGGGCAGCTACGAGCAGTACTTC CASSLRTGGSYEQYF
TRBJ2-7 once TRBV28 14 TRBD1 TGTGCCAGCAGTGCCGGGACAGAGACCTACGAGCAGTACTTC CASSAGTETYEQYF
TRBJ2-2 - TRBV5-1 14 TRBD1 TGCGCCAGCAGCCGAGACAGGGACACCGGGGAGCTGTTTTTT CASSRDRDTGELFF
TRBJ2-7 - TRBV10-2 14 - TGCGCCAGCAGTGAGTCAGGACTCCTCTACGAGCAGTACTTC CASSESGLLYEQYF
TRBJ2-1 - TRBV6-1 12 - TGTGCCAGCGGTCGTCTAGCCAATGAGCAGTTCTTC CASGRLANEQFF
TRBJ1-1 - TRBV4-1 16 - TGCGCCAGCAGCCAAGTAGCAGGTCATACCGTTGCTGAAGCTTTCTTT CASSQVAGHTVAEAFF
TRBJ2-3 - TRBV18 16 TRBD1 TGTGCCAGCTCACCAAATCAGGGGGCGAACACAGATACGCAGTATTTT CASSPNQGANTDTQYF
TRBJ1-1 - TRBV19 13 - TGTGCCAGTAGTATACCCCAGAATGGTGAAGCTTTCTTT CASSIPQNGEAFF